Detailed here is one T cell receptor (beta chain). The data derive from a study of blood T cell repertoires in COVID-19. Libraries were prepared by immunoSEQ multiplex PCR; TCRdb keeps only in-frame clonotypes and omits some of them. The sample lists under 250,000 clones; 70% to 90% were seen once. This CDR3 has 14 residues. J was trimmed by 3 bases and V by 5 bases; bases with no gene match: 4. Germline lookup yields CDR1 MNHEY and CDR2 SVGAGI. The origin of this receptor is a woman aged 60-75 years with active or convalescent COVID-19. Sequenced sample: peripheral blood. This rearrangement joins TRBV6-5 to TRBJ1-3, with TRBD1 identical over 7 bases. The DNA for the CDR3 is TGTGCCAGCAGTCGGGACAGATATGGAAACACCATATATTTT. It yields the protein CASSRDRYGNTIYF.